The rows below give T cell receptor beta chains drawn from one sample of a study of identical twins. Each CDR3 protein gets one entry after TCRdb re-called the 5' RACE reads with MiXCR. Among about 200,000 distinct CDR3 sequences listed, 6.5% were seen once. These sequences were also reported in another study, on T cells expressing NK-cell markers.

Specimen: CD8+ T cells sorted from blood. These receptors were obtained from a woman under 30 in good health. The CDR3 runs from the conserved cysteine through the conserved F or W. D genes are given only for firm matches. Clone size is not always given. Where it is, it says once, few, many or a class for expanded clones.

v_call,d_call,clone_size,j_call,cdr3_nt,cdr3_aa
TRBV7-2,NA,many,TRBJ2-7,TGTGCCAGCAGCGCCGAGCTGAAGCCCTACGAGCAGTACTTC,CASSAELKPYEQYF
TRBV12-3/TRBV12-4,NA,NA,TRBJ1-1,TGTGCCAGCAGTTTAAGAGGGGGGGACCTAGACTCTGAAGCTTTCTTT,CASSLRGGDLDSEAFF
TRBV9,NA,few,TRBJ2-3,TGTGCCAGCAGACTCATCGCGGCTAGCACAGATACGCAGTATTTT,CASRLIAASTDTQYF
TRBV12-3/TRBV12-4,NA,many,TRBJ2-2,TGTGCCACCTATCAGGACAGCGGGGAGCTGTTTTTT,CATYQDSGELFF
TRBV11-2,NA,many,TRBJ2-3,TGTGCCAGCAGCTTATGGGGCAGGGGGGCCCCCACAGATACGCAGTATTTT,CASSLWGRGAPTDTQYF
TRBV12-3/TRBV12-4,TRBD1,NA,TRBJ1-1,TGTGCCAGCAGTTCCACAGGGGCGGGCACTGAAGCTTTCTTT,CASSSTGAGTEAFF
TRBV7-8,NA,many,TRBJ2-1,TGTGCCAGCAGCGGGACGGCTAATGAGCAGTTCTTC,CASSGTANEQFF
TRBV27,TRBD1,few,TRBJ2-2,TGTGCCAGCAGTTTCCTCCACAGGGGGGACACCGGGGAGCTGTTTTTT,CASSFLHRGDTGELFF
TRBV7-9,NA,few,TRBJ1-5,TGTGCCAGCAGGCCCCCGGGACCCAATCAGCCCCAGCATTTT,CASRPPGPNQPQHF
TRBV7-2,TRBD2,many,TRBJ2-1,TGTGCCAGCAGCTTCCTAGCGGGGATCCAAAATGAGCAGTTCTTC,CASSFLAGIQNEQFF
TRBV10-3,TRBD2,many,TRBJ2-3,TGTGCCATCAGTGAGTCGGGGCTAGCGGGACTAAGCACAGATACGCAGTATTTT,CAISESGLAGLSTDTQYF
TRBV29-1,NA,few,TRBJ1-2,TGCAGCGTTTCATCAGGGATCTATGGCTACACCTTC,CSVSSGIYGYTF
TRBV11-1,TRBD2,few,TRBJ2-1,TGTGCCAGCAGCTTACTTGCGTTAGCGGGAGACCCGAGCTCCTACAATGAGCAGTTCTTC,CASSLLALAGDPSSYNEQFF